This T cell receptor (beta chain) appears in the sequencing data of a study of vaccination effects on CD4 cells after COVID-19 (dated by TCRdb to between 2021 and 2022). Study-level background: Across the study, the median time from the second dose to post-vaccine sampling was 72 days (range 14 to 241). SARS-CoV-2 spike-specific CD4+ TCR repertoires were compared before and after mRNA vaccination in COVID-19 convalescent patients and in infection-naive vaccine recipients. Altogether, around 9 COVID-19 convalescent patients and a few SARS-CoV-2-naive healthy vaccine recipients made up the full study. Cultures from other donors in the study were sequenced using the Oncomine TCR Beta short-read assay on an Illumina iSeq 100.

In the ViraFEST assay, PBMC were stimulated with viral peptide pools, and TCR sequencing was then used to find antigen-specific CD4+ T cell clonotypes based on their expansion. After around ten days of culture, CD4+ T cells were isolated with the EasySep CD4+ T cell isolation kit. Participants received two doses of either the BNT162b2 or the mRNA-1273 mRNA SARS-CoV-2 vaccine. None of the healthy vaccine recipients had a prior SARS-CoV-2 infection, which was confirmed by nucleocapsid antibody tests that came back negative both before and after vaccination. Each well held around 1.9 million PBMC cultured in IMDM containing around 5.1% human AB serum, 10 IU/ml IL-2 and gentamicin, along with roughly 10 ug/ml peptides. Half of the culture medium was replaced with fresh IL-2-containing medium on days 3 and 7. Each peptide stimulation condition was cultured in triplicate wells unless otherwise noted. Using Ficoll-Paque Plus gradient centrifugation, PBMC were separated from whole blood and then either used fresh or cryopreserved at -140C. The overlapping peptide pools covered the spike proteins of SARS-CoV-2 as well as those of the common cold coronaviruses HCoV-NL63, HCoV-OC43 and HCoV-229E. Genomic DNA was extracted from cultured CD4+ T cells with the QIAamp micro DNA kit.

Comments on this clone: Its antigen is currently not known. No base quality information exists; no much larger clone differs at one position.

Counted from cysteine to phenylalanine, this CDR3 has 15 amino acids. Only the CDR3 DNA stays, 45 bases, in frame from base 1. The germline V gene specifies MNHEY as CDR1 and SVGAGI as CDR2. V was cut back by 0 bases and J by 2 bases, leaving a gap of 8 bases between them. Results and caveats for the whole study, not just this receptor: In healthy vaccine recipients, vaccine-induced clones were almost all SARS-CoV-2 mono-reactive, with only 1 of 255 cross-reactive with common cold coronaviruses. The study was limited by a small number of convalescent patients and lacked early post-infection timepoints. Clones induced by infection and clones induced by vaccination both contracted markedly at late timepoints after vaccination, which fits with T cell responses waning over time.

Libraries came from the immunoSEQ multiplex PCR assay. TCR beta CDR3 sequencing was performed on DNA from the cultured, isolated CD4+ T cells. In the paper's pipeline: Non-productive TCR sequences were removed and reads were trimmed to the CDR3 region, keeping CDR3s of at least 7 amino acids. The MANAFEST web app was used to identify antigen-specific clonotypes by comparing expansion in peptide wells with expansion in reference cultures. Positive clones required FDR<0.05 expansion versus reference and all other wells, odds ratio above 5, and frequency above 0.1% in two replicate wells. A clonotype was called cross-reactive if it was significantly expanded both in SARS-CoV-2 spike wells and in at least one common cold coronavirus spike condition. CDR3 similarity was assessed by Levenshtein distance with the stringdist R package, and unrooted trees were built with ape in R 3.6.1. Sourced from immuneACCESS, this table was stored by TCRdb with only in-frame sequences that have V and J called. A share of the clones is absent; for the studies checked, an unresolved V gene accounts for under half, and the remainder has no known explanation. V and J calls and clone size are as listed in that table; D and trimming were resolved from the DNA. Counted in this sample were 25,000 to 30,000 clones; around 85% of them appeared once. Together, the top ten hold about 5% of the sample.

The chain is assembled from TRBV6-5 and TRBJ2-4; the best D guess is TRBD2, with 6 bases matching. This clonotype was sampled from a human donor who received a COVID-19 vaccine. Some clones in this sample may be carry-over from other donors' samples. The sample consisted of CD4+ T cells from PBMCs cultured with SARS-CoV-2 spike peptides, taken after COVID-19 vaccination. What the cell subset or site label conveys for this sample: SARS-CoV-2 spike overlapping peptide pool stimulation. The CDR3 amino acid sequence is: CASSYSEGSKNIQYF. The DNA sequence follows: TGTGCCAGCAGTTACTCGGAGGGGTCCAAAAACATTCAGTACTTC.